A single sample gave rise to the 20 T cell receptor beta chains below, sequenced in a study of neurological immune-mediated disorders. TCRdb passed the 5' RACE reads through MiXCR, listing each CDR3 protein once. Here the sample spans more than 50,000 distinct CDR3 sequences, around 24% being singletons. Indicated time point: technical triplicate 2. Sequenced sample: PBMCs. Receptors were obtained from a man in his sixties with HTLV-1-associated myelopathy (HAM/TSP).

This clonotype was picked up many times. The chain couples TRBV7-9 to TRBJ2-7; the D call may be TRBD1 or TRBD2 (6 bases each). V was shortened by 0 bases and J by 6 bases, with 9 bases between the two germline ends. The CDR3 spans 13 residues. Per germline, CDR1 SEHNR and CDR2 FQNEAQ (reference sequence). The CDR3 is CASSLAGGGEQYF. As DNA, the CDR3 is TGTGCCAGCAGCTTAGCAGGGGGAGGCGAGCAGTACTTC.

This clonotype was recorded only once. This chain joins TRBV10-3 and TRBJ1-3; D is possibly TRBD1 (6 bases). This CDR3 is built from 15 residues. The ends were cut back, 7 bases at V and 2 bases at J, with 15 bases in the middle. Germline CDR1 is ENHRY and CDR2 is SYGVKD. CDR3 loop: CAINDENRAGNTIYF. The CDR3 bases are TGTGCCATCAATGATGAGAACAGGGCTGGAAACACCATATATTTT.

This clonotype was detected many times. The V and J genes are TRBV11-3 and TRBJ1-5; 7 bases map to TRBD1. The CDR3 totals 14 residues. V lost 5 bases and J lost 2; bases outside the gene matches: 3. Germline CDR1 reads SGHNT; CDR2 reads YENEEA. The CDR3 sequence: CASSRGRGNQPQHF. CDR3 DNA: TGTGCCAGCAGCAGGGGGCGAGGCAATCAGCCCCAGCATTTT.

At least ten counts were recorded for this clonotype. The J gene is TRBJ2-3, the V gene TRBV29-1; possible D gene TRBD2, 5 bases. Germline V gives CDR1 SQVTM, CDR2 ANQGSEA. The CDR3 runs to 17 residues. V was shortened by 4 bases and J by 4 bases, with 24 bases between the two germline ends. For the CDR3, the DNA is TGCAGCGTTGTAGGGTCCGCTGGAGCGGAGGTGGCAGATACGCAGTATTTT. It encodes CSVVGSAGAEVADTQYF.

The gene calls are TRBV5-1 and TRBJ1-1; 10 positions agree with TRBD1. Germline trimming cut 4 bases from V and 1 base from J; bases unmatched to any gene: 1. The CDR3 covers 14 residues. Germline loops: CDR1 SGHRS, CDR2 YFSETQ. CDR3 DNA: TGCGCCAGCAGCCGGGACAGGGGGAACACTGAAGCTTTCTTT. Amino acid sequence: CASSRDRGNTEAFF. Together with reference TRBV5-1 and TRBJ1-1, the CDR3 gives the full variable domain: KAGVTQTPRYLIKTRGQQVTLSCSPISGHRSVSWYQQTPGQGLQFLFEYFSETQRNKGNFPGRFSGRQFSNSRSEMNVSTLELGDSALYLCASSRDRGNTEAFFGQGTRLTVV.

The chain has TRBV10-2 and TRBJ2-5; 8 positions match TRBD1. Trimming at V came to 7 bases and at J to 9 bases, leaving 19 bases not matched to a gene. The CDR3 loop spans 16 amino acids. Germline V gene lookup returns CDR1 WSHSY and CDR2 SAAADI. This CDR3 reads CASTKDRDRSSPAQYF. In DNA form, the CDR3 reads TGCGCCAGCACCAAGGACAGGGACCGGTCTAGTCCGGCCCAGTACTTC.

This rearrangement joins TRBV7-6 to TRBJ2-7, with 8 bases aligning to TRBD1. Trimming removed 3 bases from V and 4 bases from J; junction bases left unmatched: 5. The CDR3 covers 14 residues. Germline V gene lookup returns CDR1 SGHVS and CDR2 FNYEAQ. The CDR3 loop is CASSLTGDVYEQYF. The CDR3 DNA is TGTGCCAGCAGCTTGACAGGGGACGTGTACGAGCAGTACTTC.

This clonotype was recorded many times. CDR3 residues: CASSLAASTDTQYF. As DNA, the CDR3 is TGTGCCAGCAGTTTAGCGGCGAGCACAGATACGCAGTATTTT. V and J are TRBV6-1 and TRBJ2-3; the D gene is possibly TRBD2 (6 bases). Germline assignment: CDR1 MNHNS and CDR2 SASEGT. The germline V and J ends were trimmed by 5 bases and 0 bases, with 9 bases remaining between them. The CDR3 sequence is 14 residues long.

This clonotype was found many times. The chain recombines TRBV29-1 with TRBJ2-1; 8 bases fit TRBD1. V trimming: 6 bases; J trimming: 0 bases; junction bases outside the gene matches: 10. Germline CDR1 is SQVTM and CDR2 is ANQGSEA. The CDR3 has 16 residues. The CDR3 region is CSVGQTGDSSYNEQFF. The CDR3 DNA reads TGCAGCGTAGGCCAGACAGGGGACAGCTCCTACAATGAGCAGTTCTTC.

In its sample, this clonotype was seen many times. This chain joins TRBV7-2 and TRBJ2-1; possible D gene TRBD1, 5 bases. The CDR3 totals 16 residues. The ends were cut back, 2 bases at V and 7 bases at J, with 18 bases in the middle. Germline V CDR1 and CDR2: SGHTA, FQGNSA. The CDR3 here is CASSLRSGNSQNEQFF. CDR3 sequence (DNA): TGTGCCAGCAGCTTAAGGTCAGGGAATAGCCAGAATGAGCAGTTCTTC.

This clonotype was seen ten or more times. V usage is TRBV9 and J usage is TRBJ2-1; D might be TRBD1 (5 bases). The ends were cut back, 1 base at V and 6 bases at J, with 20 bases in the middle. Germline CDR1 and CDR2: SGDLS and YYNGEE. The CDR3 has 17 amino acids. CDR3 protein: CASSVCNTGLVGNEQFF. CDR3 nucleotides: TGTGCCAGCAGCGTATGTAATACAGGCCTCGTCGGCAATGAGCAGTTCTTC. Together with reference TRBV9 and TRBJ2-1, the CDR3 gives the full variable domain: DSGVTQTPKHLITATGQRVTLRCSPRSGDLSVYWYQQSLDQGLQFLIQYYNGEERAKGNILERFSAQQFPDLHSELNLSSLELGDSALYFCASSVCNTGLVGNEQFFGPGTRLTVL.

This clonotype was detected many times. The chain is built from TRBV5-1 and TRBJ2-1; D is uncertain. Deletions cut 0 bases from V and 5 bases from J, with 12 bases between. The CDR3 loop spans 15 amino acids. Looked up from germline, CDR1 is SGHRS and CDR2 is YFSETQ. CDR3 region: CASSLEGSFDNEQFF. CDR3 sequence (DNA): TGCGCCAGCAGCTTGGAGGGTAGCTTCGACAATGAGCAGTTCTTC.

This clonotype was counted many times. The V and J genes are TRBV7-2 and TRBJ1-3; the D is unclear. This CDR3 is 17 amino acids long. Trimming stripped 2 bases from V and 0 bases from J, with 14 bases between. Germline values: CDR1 SGHTA, CDR2 FQGNSA. CDR3 sequence reads: CASSLWEGLGSGNTIYF. The CDR3 coding sequence is TGTGCCAGCAGCTTATGGGAGGGTCTGGGCTCTGGAAACACCATATATTTT.

This clonotype has at least ten counts. V usage is TRBV20-1 and J usage is TRBJ2-6, with D perhaps matching TRBD1 (5 bases). CDR3 length: 16 amino acids. The germline V gene encodes CDR1 DFQATT and CDR2 SNEGSKA (reference sequence). Trimming left V 0 bases short and J 4 bases short, with 13 bases between. CDR3 nucleotide sequence: TGCAGTGCTAGAGATCCAGGGCGAACCGGGGCCAACGTCCTGACTTTC. As protein: CSARDPGRTGANVLTF.

This clonotype was counted ten times or more. The V gene is TRBV29-1, the J gene TRBJ2-4; TRBD1 matches 12 bases. The J segment lost 16 bases and the V segment lost 1 base, leaving 17 bases of the junction unmatched. This CDR3 is built from 16 residues. Germline CDR1 reads SQVTM; CDR2 reads ANQGSEA. The CDR3 region has the DNA TGCAGCGTTGAAGGTGGGGGGACCGGACGGGACAGGGGGCACTACTTC. Protein product: CSVEGGGTGRDRGHYF. Full variable domain (remainder filled in from reference TRBV29-1 and TRBJ2-4): SAVISQKPSRDICQRGTSLTIQCQVDSQVTMMFWYRQQPGQSLTLIATANQGSEATYESGFVIDKFPISRPNLTFSTLTVSNMSPEDSSIYLCSVEGGGTGRDRGHYFGAGTRLSVL.

This clonotype was counted at least ten times. The chain combines TRBV20-1 with TRBJ2-7; tentatively, D is TRBD2 (7 bases). CDR3 size: 13 residues. V lost 3 bases and J 3 bases, leaving 12 bases between the germline ends. The germline V gene has CDR1 DFQATT and CDR2 SNEGSKA (reference sequence). As DNA, the CDR3 is TGCAGTGCTAGGAAGGGAGGGGGCTACGAGCAGTACTTC. It specifies CSARKGGGYEQYF.

V and J are TRBV7-2 and TRBJ2-2; D is unresolved. The germline gives CDR1 SGHTA, CDR2 FQGNSA. The CDR3 loop spans 13 amino acids. V was clipped by 0 bases and J by 8 bases, with 7 bases between them. CDR3: CASSLARLGELFF. CDR3 DNA sequence: TGTGCCAGCAGCTTAGCGCGCCTGGGGGAGCTGTTTTTT. Complete variable domain (other parts from reference TRBV7-2 and TRBJ2-2): GAGVSQSPSNKVTEKGKDVELRCDPISGHTALYWYRQSLGQGLEFLIYFQGNSAPDKSGLPSDRFSAERTGGSVSTLTIQRTQQEDSAVYLCASSLARLGELFFGEGSRLTVL.

This clonotype has a count of ten or more. The V gene is TRBV10-3, the J gene TRBJ2-7, with 7 bases aligning to TRBD1. This CDR3 contains 13 residues. The germline V gene encodes CDR1 ENHRY and CDR2 SYGVKD. V gave up 4 bases and J gave up 4 bases; unmatched junction bases: 4. The CDR3 nucleotides read TGTGCCATCAGTGGCAGGGGGTGGTACGAGCAGTACTTC. This sequence encodes CAISGRGWYEQYF.

On this clonotype itself: This may arise from a read error, as a much more abundant clone is one base away. The V and J genes are TRBV29-1 and TRBJ2-7; weak D call: TRBD2 (6 bases). V was shortened by 8 bases and J by 0 bases, with 17 bases between the two germline ends. The V gene's germline CDR1 is SQVTM and CDR2 ANQGSEA. CDR3 length: 14 amino acids. The CDR3 DNA reads as TGCAGCATTAGGACTAAAGAACGCTCCTACGAGCAGTACTTC. Its translation: CSIRTKERSYEQYF.

This clonotype is classed as medium-sized. The chain joins TRBV4-1 to TRBJ1-2, with no clear D. CDR1 and CDR2 from the germline V gene are MGHRA and YSYEKL. The CDR3 consists of 13 residues. V was cut by 4 bases and J by 1 base, with 7 bases left in between. CDR3 amino acids: CASSLRDNYGYTF. The DNA of the CDR3 is TGCGCCAGCAGCCTCCGGGATAACTATGGCTACACCTTC.